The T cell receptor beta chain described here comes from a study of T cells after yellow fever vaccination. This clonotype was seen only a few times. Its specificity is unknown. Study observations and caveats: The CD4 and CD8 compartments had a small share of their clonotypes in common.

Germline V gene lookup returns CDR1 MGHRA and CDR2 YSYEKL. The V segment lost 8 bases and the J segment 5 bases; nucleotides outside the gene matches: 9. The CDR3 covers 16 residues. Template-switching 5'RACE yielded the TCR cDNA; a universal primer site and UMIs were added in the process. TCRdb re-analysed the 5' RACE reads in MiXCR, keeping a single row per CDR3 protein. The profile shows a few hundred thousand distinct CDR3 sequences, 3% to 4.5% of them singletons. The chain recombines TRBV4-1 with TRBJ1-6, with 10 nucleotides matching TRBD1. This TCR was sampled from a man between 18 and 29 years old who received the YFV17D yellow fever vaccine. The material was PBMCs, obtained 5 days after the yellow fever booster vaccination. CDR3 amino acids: CASRSPGQGNNSPLHF. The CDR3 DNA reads TGCGCCAGCCGATCACCGGGACAGGGGAATAATTCACCCCTCCACTTT.